These 24 T cell receptor beta chains were sequenced from one sample in a study of blood T cell repertoires in COVID-19. This table comes from immunoSEQ multiplex PCR, and its TCRdb copy is limited to in-frame clones, with some not included. The sample lists around 250,000 clones; 70% to 90% were seen once. The sample was PBMCs or T cells enriched from blood (not recorded which). The source of these receptors is a woman in her forties or fifties who had recovered from COVID-19.

This clone was seen a few times. The chain combines TRBV30 with TRBJ1-3; D gene unclear. Germline V lookup: CDR1 GTSNPN, CDR2 SVGIG (reference sequence). Trimming removed 2 bases at V and 2 bases at J, with 10 bases between. The CDR3 is 14 residues long. This CDR3 is CAWSPDAAGNTIYF. CDR3 nucleotide sequence: TGTGCCTGGAGTCCAGATGCGGCTGGAAACACCATATATTTT.

The rearrangement uses TRBV28 and TRBJ1-2; D is uncertain. This CDR3 spans 14 amino acids. V was cut by 3 bases and J by 13 bases, with 21 bases left in between. The germline V gene has CDR1 MDHEN and CDR2 SYDVKM. CDR3 amino acids: CASSLLLWALAATF. The CDR3 DNA follows: TGTGCCAGCAGTTTGTTATTGTGGGCACTCGCCGCCACCTTC.

This clone was seen just once. The chain has TRBV5-5 and TRBJ1-6; D possibly corresponds to TRBD1 (5 bases). The germline gives CDR1 SGHKS, CDR2 YYEKEE (reference sequence). V dropped 4 bases and J dropped 10 bases, with 12 bases sitting between them. The CDR3 totals 13 residues. CDR3 sequence reads: CASSRQWNSPLHF. The CDR3 bases are TGTGCCAGCAGCCGACAGTGGAACTCACCCCTCCACTTT.

This chain connects TRBV12-5 to TRBJ2-1; 7 bases are a match to TRBD2. The CDR3 runs 18 residues. CDR1 and CDR2 from the germline V gene are LGHNT and FRNRAP. After removal of 0 bases from V and 5 bases from J, the junction contained 13 bases not matched to a gene. CDR3 in DNA: TGTGCTAGTGGTTTGGTATTACTAGGGAGGGAGCGGAACAATGAGCAGTTCTTC. As protein: CASGLVLLGRERNNEQFF. Full variable domain (missing parts from reference TRBV12-5 and TRBJ2-1): DARVTQTPRHKVTEMGQEVTMRCQPILGHNTVFWYRQTMMQGLELLAYFRNRAPLDDSGMPKDRFSAEMPDATLATLKIQPSEPRDSAVYFCASGLVLLGRERNNEQFFGPGTRLTVL.

The rearrangement links TRBV9 to TRBJ2-2; D is unresolved. V lost 2 bases to trimming and J lost 6 bases, with 11 bases between them. Germline CDR1 SGDLS, CDR2 YYNGEE. CDR3 length: 14 amino acids. The CDR3 nucleotides read TGTGCCAGCAGCGTGCACTATTACCCCGGGGAGCTGTTTTTT. This encodes CASSVHYYPGELFF.

The rearrangement links TRBV6-5 to TRBJ2-1; 7 bases match TRBD1. Germline CDR1 is MNHEY and CDR2 is SVGAGI. V lost 0 bases to trimming and J lost 7 bases; unmatched junction nucleotides: 6. The CDR3 extends over 15 amino acids. As DNA, the CDR3 is TGTGCCAGCAGTTACTCGACAGGGCCGGCGAATGAGCAGTTCTTC. Encoded protein: CASSYSTGPANEQFF.

This clone was observed a handful of times. The chain is built from TRBV20-1 and TRBJ2-7; TRBD2 matches 15 bases. CDR3 size: 15 residues. Germline lookup yields CDR1 DFQATT and CDR2 SNEGSKA (reference sequence). The J segment lost 9 bases and the V segment lost 3 bases, leaving 9 bases of the junction unmatched. The CDR3 DNA reads TGCAGTGCTAGTTTGGGACTAGCGGGAGGTTGGGGGCAGTACTTC. This codes for CSASLGLAGGWGQYF.

The V call is TRBV7-3, the J call TRBJ1-1, with TRBD1 identical over 8 bases. Germline V CDR1 and CDR2: SGHTA, FQGTGA. The CDR3 is made up of 13 amino acids. J lost 3 bases, V lost 4 bases, and 1 base had no gene match. The CDR3 protein is CASSSDRDTEAFF. The CDR3 region has the DNA TGTGCCAGCAGCTCGGACAGGGACACTGAAGCTTTCTTT.

This clone was observed once. The chain employs TRBV28 and TRBJ2-3; 9 bases match TRBD2. This CDR3 contains 15 residues. The germline V gene encodes CDR1 MDHEN and CDR2 SYDVKM. Losses at the gene ends were 6 bases for V and 4 bases for J; bases not matched to a gene: 8. The CDR3 nucleotides are TGTGCCAGCAGGAGTAGCGGGAGCGCGGCAGATACGCAGTATTTT. Translation gives CASRSSGSAADTQYF.

CDR3 in DNA: TGTGCCAGCAGTTACGAGAGGGCGTCTAATGAAAAACTGTTTTTT. Residues: CASSYERASNEKLFF. The chain has TRBV6-6 and TRBJ1-4; no clear D. V was shortened by 2 bases and J by 3 bases, with 10 bases between the two germline ends. CDR3 length equals 15 residues. Germline-derived CDR1 and CDR2 are MNHNY and SVGAGI (reference sequence).

The CDR3 sequence is CASSLEQGGEKLFF. CDR3 DNA sequence: TGCGCCAGCAGCTTGGAACAGGGGGGTGAAAAACTGTTTTTT. This chain links TRBV5-1 with TRBJ1-4; 8 bases are shared with TRBD1. The germline gives CDR1 SGHRS, CDR2 YFSETQ. CDR3 length: 14 residues. V lost 0 bases to trimming and J lost 7 bases; unmatched junction nucleotides: 2.

CDR3 region: CASSWGGGRLADLTYEQYF. The CDR3 DNA reads TGTGCCAGCAGTTGGGGGGGTGGCAGACTAGCGGACCTGACCTACGAGCAGTACTTC. The V and J genes are TRBV27 and TRBJ2-7, with 9 bases fitting TRBD2. Trimming cost V 4 bases and J 2 bases; bases outside gene matches: 18. This CDR3 contains 19 residues. Germline CDR1 is MNHEY and CDR2 is SMNVEV (reference sequence).

The rearrangement links TRBV5-1 to TRBJ1-2; TRBD1 aligns across 8 bases. Germline lookup yields CDR1 SGHRS and CDR2 YFSETQ. J lost 0 bases, V lost 3 bases, and 4 bases had no gene match. The CDR3 is made up of 15 amino acids. The CDR3 loop reads CASSSPGQANYGYTF. The CDR3 DNA follows: TGCGCCAGCAGCTCCCCGGGACAGGCTAACTATGGCTACACCTTC.

This rearrangement joins TRBV25-1 to TRBJ1-5; D gene unclear. Trimming took off 4 bases at V and 5 bases at J, with 15 bases between the two ends. CDR3 length: 15 amino acids. Per the germline V gene, CDR1 is MGHDK and CDR2 is SYGVNS. The CDR3 loop reads CASSGLTWSDQPQHF. The DNA of the CDR3 is TGTGCCAGCAGTGGCTTAACATGGAGCGATCAGCCCCAGCATTTT.

The V gene is TRBV5-1, the J gene TRBJ2-3, with D tentatively TRBD2 (5 bases). Germline lookup yields CDR1 SGHRS and CDR2 YFSETQ. Trimming removed 0 bases from V and 5 bases from J, with 22 bases in between. CDR3 length equals 18 residues. The CDR3 is CASSLASRASIVGDTQYF. The CDR3 coding sequence is TGCGCCAGCAGCTTGGCCTCGCGGGCTTCGATTGTGGGAGATACGCAGTATTTT. Using reference TRBV5-1 and TRBJ2-3 for the parts outside the CDR3, the full variable domain is KAGVTQTPRYLIKTRGQQVTLSCSPISGHRSVSWYQQTPGQGLQFLFEYFSETQRNKGNFPGRFSGRQFSNSRSEMNVSTLELGDSALYLCASSLASRASIVGDTQYFGPGTRLTVL.

The chain couples TRBV6-5 to TRBJ2-7; 9 nucleotides agree with TRBD2. With 2 bases clipped from V and 2 bases from J, the junction kept 1 base outside the gene matches. Germline values: CDR1 MNHEY, CDR2 SVGAGI. This CDR3 contains 14 residues. This CDR3 reads CASSYGTSTYEQYF. The CDR3 region has the DNA TGTGCCAGCAGTTACGGGACTAGCACCTACGAGCAGTACTTC.

CDR3 nucleotides: TGTGCCACCAGCAGGGAATACAGGACAGAACAAGAGACCCAGTACTTC. Encoded protein: CATSREYRTEQETQYF. This sequence joins TRBV15 and TRBJ2-5; TRBD1 might be the D (6 bases). Per germline, CDR1 LNHNV and CDR2 YYDKDF (reference sequence). Trimming pared 3 bases from V and 2 bases from J, leaving 16 bases between. CDR3 length equals 16 residues.

The chain is built from TRBV10-3 and TRBJ1-1; 8 nucleotides match TRBD1. The CDR3 extends over 14 amino acids. J was trimmed by 0 bases and V by 10 bases; bases with no gene match: 7. CDR1 ENHRY and CDR2 SYGVKD come from the germline V gene. The CDR3 DNA reads TGTGCCAGCTCTGACAGGGGCATGAACACTGAAGCTTTCTTT. The encoded protein is CASSDRGMNTEAFF.

The chain has TRBV10-3 and TRBJ1-5, with a possible D match to TRBD1 (5 bases). There are 15 residues in the CDR3. CDR1 ENHRY and CDR2 SYGVKD come from the germline V gene. V lost 8 bases and J 3 bases, leaving 17 bases between the germline ends. CDR3 coding DNA: TGTGCCATCGGGAGGGGCGAGGTGAACAATCAGCCCCAGCATTTT. It codes for CAIGRGEVNNQPQHF.

V gene TRBV6-5 combines with J gene TRBJ1-3; TRBD1 might be the D (6 bases). This CDR3 has 15 residues. V lost 6 bases and J 0 bases, leaving 12 bases between the germline ends. Germline V gives CDR1 MNHEY, CDR2 SVGAGI. CDR3 sequence: CASSPGQISGNTIYF. The CDR3 nucleotides read TGTGCCAGCAGCCCCGGACAGATCTCTGGAAACACCATATATTTT.

This clone came up once. The CDR3 nucleotides read TGTGCCTGGAGTCGTCCGGGACTAGCTGTAGATGAGCAGTTCTTC. Its protein product is CAWSRPGLAVDEQFF. This sequence joins TRBV30 and TRBJ2-1; TRBD2 matches at 9 bases. Germline loops: CDR1 GTSNPN, CDR2 SVGIG (reference sequence). Unmatched junction bases numbered 10, after V lost 2 bases and J lost 8 bases. The CDR3 extends over 15 amino acids.

This chain links TRBV19 with TRBJ1-2, with TRBD1 identical over 7 bases. This CDR3 is 14 amino acids long. With V trimmed by 7 bases and J by 1 base, 6 bases remained unmatched. Germline V gene lookup returns CDR1 LNHDA and CDR2 SQIVND (reference sequence). DNA for the CDR3: TGTGCCAGTACCCCGGGACAGCTTAACTATGGCTACACCTTC. Its translation: CASTPGQLNYGYTF.

Here the CDR3 reads CASSLGAANFLMPEAFF. Here the CDR3 DNA reads TGTGCCAGCAGCTTAGGAGCCGCAAACTTCTTAATGCCTGAAGCTTTCTTT. This chain joins TRBV7-6 and TRBJ1-1; D gene ambiguous. V lost 1 base and J lost 6, with 21 bases in between. The CDR3 runs 17 residues. The germline gives CDR1 SGHVS, CDR2 FNYEAQ.

This clone was observed a single time. The chain carries TRBV19 and TRBJ2-3; a weak D match, TRBD1 (6 bases). CDR3 length equals 11 residues. Germline V CDR1 and CDR2: LNHDA, SQIVND (reference sequence). Deletions cut 7 bases from V and 7 bases from J, with 9 bases between. Here the CDR3 reads CASNQGNTQYF. The CDR3 DNA reads as TGTGCCAGTAACCAGGGGAATACGCAGTATTTT.